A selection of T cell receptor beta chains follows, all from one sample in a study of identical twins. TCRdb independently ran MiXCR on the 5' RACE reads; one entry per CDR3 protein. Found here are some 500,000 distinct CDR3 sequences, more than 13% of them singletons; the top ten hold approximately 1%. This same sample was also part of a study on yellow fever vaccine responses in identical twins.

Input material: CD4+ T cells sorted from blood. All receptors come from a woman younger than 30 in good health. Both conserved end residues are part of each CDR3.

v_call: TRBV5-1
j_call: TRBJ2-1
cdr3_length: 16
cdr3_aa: CASRITGGFGYNEQFF

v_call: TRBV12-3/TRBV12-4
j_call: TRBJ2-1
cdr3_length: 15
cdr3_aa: CASSAGGSYYNEQFF

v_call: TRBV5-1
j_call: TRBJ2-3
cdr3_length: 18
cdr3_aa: CASSRLGTSGRPTDTQYF

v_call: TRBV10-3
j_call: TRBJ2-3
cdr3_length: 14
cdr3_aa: CAISSGMSTDTQYF

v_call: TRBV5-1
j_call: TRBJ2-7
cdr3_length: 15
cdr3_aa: CASSLSRGRGDEQYF

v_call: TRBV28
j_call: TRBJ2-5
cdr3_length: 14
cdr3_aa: CASSLAGGGGVQYF

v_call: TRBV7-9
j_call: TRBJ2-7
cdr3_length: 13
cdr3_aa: CASTKGEGDEQYF

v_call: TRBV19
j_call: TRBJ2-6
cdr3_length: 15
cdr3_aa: CASSGGGTGANVLTF

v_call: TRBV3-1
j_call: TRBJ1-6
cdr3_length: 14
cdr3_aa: CASSNRDRNSPLHF

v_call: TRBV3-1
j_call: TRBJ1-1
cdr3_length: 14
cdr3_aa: CASSPSWRRTEAFF

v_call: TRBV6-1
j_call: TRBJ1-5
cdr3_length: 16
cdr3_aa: CASSERGRTGTQPQHF

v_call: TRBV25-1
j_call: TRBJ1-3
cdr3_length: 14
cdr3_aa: CASSEERIGNTIYF

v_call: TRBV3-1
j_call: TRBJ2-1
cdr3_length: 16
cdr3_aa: CASSQGGSGPYNEQFF

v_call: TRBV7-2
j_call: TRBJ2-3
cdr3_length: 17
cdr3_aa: CASSLRGTGLDTDTQYF

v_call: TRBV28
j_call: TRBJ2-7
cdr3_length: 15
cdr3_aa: CASNQPGQISYEQYF

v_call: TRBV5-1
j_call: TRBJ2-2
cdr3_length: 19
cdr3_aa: CASSLRGGGLADNTGELFF

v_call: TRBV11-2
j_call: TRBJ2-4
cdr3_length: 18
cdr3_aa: CASSLRPDGASGRIIQYF

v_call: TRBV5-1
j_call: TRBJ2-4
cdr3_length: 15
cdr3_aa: CASSLDEGSKNIQYF

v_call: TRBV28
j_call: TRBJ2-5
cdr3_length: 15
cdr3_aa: CANQTGGVKQETQYF

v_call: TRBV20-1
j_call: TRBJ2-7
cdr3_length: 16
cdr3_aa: CSAPRIGTGSSYEQYF

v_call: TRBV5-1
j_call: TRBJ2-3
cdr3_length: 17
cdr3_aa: CASSLETSGGAADTQYF

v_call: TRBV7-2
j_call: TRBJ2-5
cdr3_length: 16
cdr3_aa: CASSLAMSEGSETQYF

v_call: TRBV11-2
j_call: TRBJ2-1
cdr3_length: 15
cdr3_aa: CASSQAGGPWNEQFF

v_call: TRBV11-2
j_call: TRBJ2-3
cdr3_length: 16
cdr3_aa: CASSFYGTGITDTQYF

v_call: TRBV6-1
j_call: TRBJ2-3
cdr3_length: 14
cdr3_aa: CASSHLGERDTQYF

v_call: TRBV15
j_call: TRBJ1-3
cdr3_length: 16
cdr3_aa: CATSREPVSSGNTIYF

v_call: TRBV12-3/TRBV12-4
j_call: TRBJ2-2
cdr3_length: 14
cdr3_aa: CASSGGKGAGELFF

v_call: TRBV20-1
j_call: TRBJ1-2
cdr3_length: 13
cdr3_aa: CSASGTESWGYTF

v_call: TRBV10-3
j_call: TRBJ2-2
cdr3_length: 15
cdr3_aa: CAISELGRDTGELFF

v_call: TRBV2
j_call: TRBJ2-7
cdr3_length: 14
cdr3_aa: CASSDLAGNYEQYF

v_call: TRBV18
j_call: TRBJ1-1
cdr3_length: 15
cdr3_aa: CASSPQQGKGTEAFF

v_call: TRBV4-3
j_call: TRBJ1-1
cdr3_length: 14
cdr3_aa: CASSQVSLLTEAFF

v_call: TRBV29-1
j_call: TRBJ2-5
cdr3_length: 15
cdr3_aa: CSVVGPRGRQETQYF

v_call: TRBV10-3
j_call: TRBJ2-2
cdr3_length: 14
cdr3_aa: CAITYDSYTGELFF

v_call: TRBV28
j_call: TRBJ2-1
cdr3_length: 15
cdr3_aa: CASCKRDARTNEQFF

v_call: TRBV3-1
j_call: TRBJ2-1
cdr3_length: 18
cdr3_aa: CASSRINAGTSGSVEQFF

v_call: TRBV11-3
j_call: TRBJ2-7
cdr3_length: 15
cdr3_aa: CASSLDGTGEGEQYF

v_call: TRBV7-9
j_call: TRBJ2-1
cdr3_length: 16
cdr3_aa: CASSLYLAGTYNEQFF

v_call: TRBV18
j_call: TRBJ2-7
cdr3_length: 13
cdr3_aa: CASSPLQGAEQYF

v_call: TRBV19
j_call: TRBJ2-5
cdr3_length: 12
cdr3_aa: CAEAGMGETQYF

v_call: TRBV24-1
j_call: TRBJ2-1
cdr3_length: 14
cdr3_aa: CATSDLPGSDEQFF

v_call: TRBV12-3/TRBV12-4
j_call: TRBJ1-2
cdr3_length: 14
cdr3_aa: CASSSYRGHYGYTF

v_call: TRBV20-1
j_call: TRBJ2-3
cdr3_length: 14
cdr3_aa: CSARPPRSTDTQYF